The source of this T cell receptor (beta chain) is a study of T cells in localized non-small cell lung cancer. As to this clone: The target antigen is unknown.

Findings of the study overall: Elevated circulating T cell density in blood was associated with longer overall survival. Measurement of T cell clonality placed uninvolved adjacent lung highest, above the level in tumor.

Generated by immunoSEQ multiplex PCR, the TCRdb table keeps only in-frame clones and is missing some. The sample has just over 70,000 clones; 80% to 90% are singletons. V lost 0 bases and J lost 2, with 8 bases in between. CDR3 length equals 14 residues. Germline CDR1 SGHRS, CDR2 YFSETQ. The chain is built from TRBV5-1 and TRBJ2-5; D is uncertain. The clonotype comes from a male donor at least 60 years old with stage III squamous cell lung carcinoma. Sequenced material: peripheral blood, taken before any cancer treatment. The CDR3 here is CASSLEARQETQYF. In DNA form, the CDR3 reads TGCGCCAGCAGCTTGGAGGCCAGGCAAGAGACCCAGTACTTC.